Shown below are 3 T cell receptor beta chains from a single sample sequenced in a study of human T cells and chemical hapten exposure. Time point reported: patch test 2, 6 weeks after DPC sensitization. Treatment here: therapeutic diphenylcyclopropenone sensitization with weekly scalp DPC. TCRdb itself ran the RACE reads through MiXCR, one entry per CDR3 protein. The table shows 75,000 to 90,000 distinct CDR3 sequences, with less than 11% occurring only once. Sequenced here: whole blood, sampled in connection with sensitization to the hapten diphenylcyclopropenone (DPC). These receptors were taken from a woman aged 45-65 years with alopecia areata. Some clones in this sample may be carry-over from other donors' samples.

A few counts support this clonotype. V gene TRBV20-1 combines with J gene TRBJ2-4; D remains ambiguous. CDR1 is DFQATT, CDR2 SNEGSKA, per germline (reference sequence). This CDR3 is built from 12 residues. V gave up 7 bases and J gave up 5 bases, with 12 bases separating them. Here the CDR3 reads CSVQEIQNIQYF. The CDR3 bases are TGCAGTGTCCAGGAGATCCAAAACATTCAGTACTTC.

In its sample, this clonotype was seen many times. This sequence joins TRBV7-2 and TRBJ2-3; 9 nucleotides agree with TRBD2. The CDR3 sequence is 15 residues long. The trim removed 6 bases at V and 4 bases at J, leaving 8 bases unmatched. Germline V gives CDR1 SGHTA, CDR2 FQGNSA. The CDR3, as DNA: TGTGCCAGCAGGAATGTAGCGGGGGCCCCAGATACGCAGTATTTT. This codes for CASRNVAGAPDTQYF.

V is TRBV15 and J is TRBJ2-7, with TRBD1 matching over 8 bases. The CDR3 runs 16 residues. Germline loops: CDR1 LNHNV, CDR2 YYDKDF (reference sequence). The V gene end was trimmed by 2 bases and the J gene end by 0 bases; junction bases not matched to a gene: 6. The CDR3 region has the DNA TGTGCCACCAGCAGACTACGGACAGGGAGCTCCTACGAGCAGTACTTC. Protein product: CATSRLRTGSSYEQYF.